This record covers a single T cell receptor (beta chain). Its specificity is not known. This specimen belongs to a study of radiotherapy plus CTLA-4 blockade in lung cancer. Across the whole study: Among all patients, roughly 17% showed objective responses, while 30% to 35% had disease control. Study-wide results and limits: Strongest reported response predictors: early blood clone changes and post-radiation interferon-beta. Once radiotherapy plus ipilimumab had been given, TCR clones derived from tumor expanded in blood.

Profiling relied on immunoSEQ multiplex PCR, and the TCRdb table lists in-frame clones only, not all of them. The sample consists of some 50,000 clones, 70% to 90% of them appearing once. The CDR3 totals 16 residues. V lost 1 base and J 1 base, leaving 12 bases between the germline ends. Germline V CDR1 and CDR2: SGDLS, YYNGEE. Chemo-refractory metastatic non-small-cell lung cancer patients underwent focal radiation alongside CTLA-4 blockade with ipilimumab. This TCR was recovered from a human donor with non-small cell lung cancer whose response to radiotherapy plus ipilimumab could not be evaluated. The sequences come from peripheral blood, collected from a patient treated with radiotherapy plus ipilimumab. This rearrangement joins TRBV9 to TRBJ2-1, with D possibly TRBD2 on 5 matching bases. In nucleotides, the CDR3 is TGTGCCAGCAGCGTAAACGTAGGGAGTTCCTACAATGAGCAGTTCTTC. As protein: CASSVNVGSSYNEQFF.